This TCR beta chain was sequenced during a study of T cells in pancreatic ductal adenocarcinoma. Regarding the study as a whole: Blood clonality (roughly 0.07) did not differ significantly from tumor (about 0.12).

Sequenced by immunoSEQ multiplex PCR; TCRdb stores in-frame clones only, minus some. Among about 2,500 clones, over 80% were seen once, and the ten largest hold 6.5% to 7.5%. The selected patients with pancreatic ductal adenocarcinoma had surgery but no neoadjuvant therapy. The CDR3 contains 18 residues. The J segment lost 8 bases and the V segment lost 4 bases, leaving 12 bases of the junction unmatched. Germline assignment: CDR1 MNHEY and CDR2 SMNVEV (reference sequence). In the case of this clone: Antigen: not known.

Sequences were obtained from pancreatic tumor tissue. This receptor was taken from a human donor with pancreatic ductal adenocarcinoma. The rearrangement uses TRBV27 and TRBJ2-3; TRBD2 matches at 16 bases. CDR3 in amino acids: CASSSESGLAGGFVTQYF. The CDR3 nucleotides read TGTGCCAGCAGTTCCGAATCGGGACTAGCGGGAGGGTTCGTTACGCAGTATTTT.